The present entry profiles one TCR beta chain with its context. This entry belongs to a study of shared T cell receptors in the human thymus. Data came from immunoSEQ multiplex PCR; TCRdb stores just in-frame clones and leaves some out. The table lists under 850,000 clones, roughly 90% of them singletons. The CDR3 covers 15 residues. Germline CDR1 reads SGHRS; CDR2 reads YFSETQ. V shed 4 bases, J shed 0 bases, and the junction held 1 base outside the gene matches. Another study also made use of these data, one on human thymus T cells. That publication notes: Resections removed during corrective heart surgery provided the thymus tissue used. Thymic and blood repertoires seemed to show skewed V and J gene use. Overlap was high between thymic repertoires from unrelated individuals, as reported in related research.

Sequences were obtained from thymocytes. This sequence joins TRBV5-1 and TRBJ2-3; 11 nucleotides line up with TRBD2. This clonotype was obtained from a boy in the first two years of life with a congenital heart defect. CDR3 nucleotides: TGCGCCAGCAGCAGGACTAGCGGGAGCACAGATACGCAGTATTTT. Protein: CASSRTSGSTDTQYF. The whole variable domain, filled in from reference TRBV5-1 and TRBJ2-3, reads KAGVTQTPRYLIKTRGQQVTLSCSPISGHRSVSWYQQTPGQGLQFLFEYFSETQRNKGNFPGRFSGRQFSNSRSEMNVSTLELGDSALYLCASSRTSGSTDTQYFGPGTRLTVL.